Shown below are 5 T cell receptor beta chains from a single sample sequenced in a study of blood T cell repertoires in COVID-19. This table comes from immunoSEQ multiplex PCR, and its TCRdb copy is limited to in-frame clones, with some not included. The sample has some 200,000 clones; about 84% are singletons. What was sequenced was peripheral blood. The source is a human donor in a cohort sampled during active COVID-19.

The chain carries TRBV20-1 and TRBJ2-5, with D perhaps TRBD2 (5 bases). The V gene's germline CDR1 is DFQATT and CDR2 SNEGSKA (reference sequence). This CDR3 contains 11 residues. The germline V and J ends were trimmed by 8 bases and 4 bases, with 11 bases remaining between them. CDR3 in amino acids: CSSSGRETQYF. CDR3 nucleotides: TGCAGTTCCTCGGGGAGAGAGACCCAGTACTTC.

As DNA, the CDR3 is TGTGCCAGCAGTTCAGGCCTCGGGACCCAGTACTTC. Amino acid sequence: CASSSGLGTQYF. The rearrangement uses TRBV27 and TRBJ2-5; D gene unclear. V was cut by 4 bases and J by 7 bases, with 10 bases left in between. The CDR3 length is 12 residues. CDR1 is MNHEY and CDR2 is SMNVEV in the germline V gene (reference sequence).

The chain joins TRBV18 to TRBJ2-7; no definite D call. Trimming took off 3 bases at V and 0 bases at J, with 15 bases between the two ends. Germline V gene sequence: CDR1 KGHSH, CDR2 LQKENI. The length of the CDR3 is 16 residues. CDR3 nucleotides: TGTGCCAGCTCACCGGCAACAGAGACCTACTCCTACGAGCAGTACTTC. The encoded protein is CASSPATETYSYEQYF.

This clone was seen just once. The chain carries TRBV28 and TRBJ1-4; no reliable D call. Between the trimmed V and J ends, which lost 6 bases and 6 bases, there was a span of 17 bases. The CDR3 has 15 amino acids. Germline V CDR1 and CDR2: MDHEN, SYDVKM. CDR3 in DNA: TGTGCCAGCAGGACCTTCGGACGGGAGGATGAAAAACTGTTTTTT. Its translation is CASRTFGREDEKLFF.

This clone occurred once. The V gene is TRBV6-6, the J gene TRBJ2-3; the match to TRBD1 covers 7 bases. V lost 4 bases to trimming and J lost 0 bases; unmatched junction nucleotides: 4. The V gene's germline CDR1 is MNHNY and CDR2 SVGAGI (reference sequence). The CDR3 is made up of 15 amino acids. The chain's CDR3 is CASSSRGPSTDTQYF. Written as DNA, the CDR3 is TGTGCCAGCAGTTCAAGGGGGCCTAGCACAGATACGCAGTATTTT.